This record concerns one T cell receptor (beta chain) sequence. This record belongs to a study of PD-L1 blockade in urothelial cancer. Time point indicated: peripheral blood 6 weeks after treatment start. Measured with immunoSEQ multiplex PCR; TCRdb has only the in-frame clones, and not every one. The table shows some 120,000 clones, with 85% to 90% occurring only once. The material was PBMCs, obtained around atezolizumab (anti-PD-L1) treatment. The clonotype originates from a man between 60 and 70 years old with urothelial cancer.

CDR3 sequence reads: CASSPAEAGIQLYGYTF. In DNA form, the CDR3 reads TGCGCCAGCAGCCCCGCGGAAGCAGGGATTCAATTGTATGGCTACACCTTC. The rearrangement links TRBV4-3 to TRBJ1-2, with D maybe TRBD1 (5 bases). This CDR3 comprises 17 residues. Germline V gene data show CDR1 as LGHNA and CDR2 as YSLEER. V lost 4 bases and J lost 5, with 23 bases in between.